This T cell receptor beta chain was profiled in a study of cytomegalovirus exposure and HLA in healthy donors. The PCR had 60 Vbeta and 13 Jbeta primers. Profiled with immunoSEQ multiplex PCR; TCRdb holds only in-frame clones, not every one. Of about 60,000 clones detected, 80% appear once; the ten largest clones hold 5.5% to 7%. This CDR3 has 16 amino acids. The ends were cut back, 0 bases at V and 6 bases at J, with 17 bases in the middle. Germline lookup yields CDR1 LNHNV and CDR2 YYDKDF (reference sequence). The chain uses TRBV15 and TRBJ1-2; D is uncertain. The TCR originated in a male donor in good health and CMV-seronegative. Sequencing was done on a sample of PBMCs. The CDR3 region has the DNA TGTGCCACCAGCAGAGATCGGGTAGTACAAGCGAATGGCTACACCTTC. Residues: CATSRDRVVQANGYTF.